The 7 T cell receptor beta chains listed next were all sequenced from one sample in a study of T-cell reconstitution after alpha-beta-depleted transplantation in children. Library preparation (for TCRbeta) was performed with unique molecular identifiers. MiXCR was run by TCRdb on the PCR reads, yielding one entry per CDR3 protein. The sample includes fewer than 750,000 distinct CDR3 sequences, around 23% of them seen just once. The source was PBMCs, mostly from graft donor cells, collected 360 days after TCRalphabeta/CD19-depleted stem cell transplant. The receptors come from a boy in the first two years of life who had a stem cell transplant for acute myeloid leukemia, so the T cells may come from the graft donor.

Many counts were recorded for this clonotype. The chain recombines TRBV5-5 with TRBJ2-1, with TRBD1 identical over 11 bases. Per germline, CDR1 SGHKS and CDR2 YYEKEE (reference sequence). V lost 4 bases and J lost 8; bases outside the gene matches: 11. The CDR3 runs 16 residues. Written as DNA, the CDR3 is TGTGCCAGCAGCCTGACGGACAGGGGGCGGTACGATGAGCAGTTCTTC. Protein: CASSLTDRGRYDEQFF.

Points on this clonotype: The conserved phenylalanine or tryptophan normally closing the CDR3 is absent here, so this likely arose from a read error. J is TRBJ1-5 and V is TRBV20-1, with D hard to call. Per germline, CDR1 DFQATT and CDR2 SNEGSKA (reference sequence). The CDR3 covers 14 residues. V lost 6 bases, J lost 0 bases, and 12 bases lay in between. CDR3 loop: CSAVDGYSNQPQHV. In nucleotides, the CDR3 is TGCAGTGCCGTTGACGGATATAGCAATCAGCCCCAGCATGTT.

The V call is TRBV6-5, the J call TRBJ2-5; 7 nucleotides match TRBD2. The CDR3 contains 15 residues. Trimming cost V 4 bases and J 5 bases; bases outside gene matches: 10. Germline values: CDR1 MNHEY, CDR2 SVGAGI. This chain's CDR3 is CASSSAGDLRETQYF. Here the CDR3 DNA reads TGTGCCAGCAGTTCCGCGGGGGATTTACGGGAGACCCAGTACTTC.

In its sample, this clonotype was seen many times. This chain joins TRBV12-3 or TRBV12-4 and TRBJ2-7, with TRBD1 identical over 9 bases. Trimming took 6 bases from V and 3 from J; bases not matched to a gene: 6. The CDR3 runs 14 residues. The CDR3 spells CASSPGQGFYEQYF. CDR3 sequence (DNA): TGTGCCAGCAGCCCGGGACAGGGCTTCTACGAGCAGTACTTC.

This clonotype was counted only a few times. J is TRBJ1-1 and V is TRBV11-2, with unresolved D. The CDR3 totals 16 residues. Trimming took 3 bases from V and 3 from J, leaving 17 bases between them. Germline-derived CDR1 and CDR2 are SGHAT and FQNNGV. DNA for the CDR3: TGTGCCAGCAGCTTTTTGGTGGAGGGCCCTCACACTGAAGCTTTCTTT. Translated: CASSFLVEGPHTEAFF.

The chain carries TRBV20-1 and TRBJ2-5; tentatively, D is TRBD1 or TRBD2 (6 bases each). This CDR3 has 16 residues. CDR1 is DFQATT, CDR2 SNEGSKA, per germline (reference sequence). V was cut by 6 bases and J by 4 bases, with 24 bases left in between. The CDR3 sequence: CSAPRSRGASRETQYF. In DNA form, the CDR3 reads TGCAGTGCACCCCGTTCTAGGGGGGCCTCAAGAGAGACCCAGTACTTC.

This clonotype was counted only a few times. The chain uses TRBV10-3 and TRBJ1-2; D call uncertain. This CDR3 comprises 13 residues. Looked up from germline, CDR1 is ENHRY and CDR2 is SYGVKD. V lost 7 bases to trimming and J lost 8 bases, with 17 bases between them. The CDR3 DNA sequence: TGTGCCATCACGTCTGGAGGAGGGCGCGGCTACACCTTC. Translation: CAITSGGGRGYTF.